The rows below give T cell receptor beta chains drawn from one sample of a study of OX40 agonist ivuxolimab in advanced cancers. Profiling relied on immunoSEQ multiplex PCR, and the TCRdb table lists in-frame clones only, not all of them. Here the sample spans roughly 34,000 clones, 65% to 80% being singletons. Here the sequenced sample was CD4+ or CD8+ T cells sorted from blood, taken in a trial of the OX40 agonist ivuxolimab. The receptors shown here come from an adult with an advanced solid tumor such as melanoma, head and neck, liver or kidney cancer. Each CDR3 is given with its conserved first and last residue. Each record gives: clone size, D gene, J gene, V gene, CDR3 protein, CDR3 DNA. A D gene is named only where the DNA matches it firmly. Not all rows give a size; the values are once, few, many and, for expanded clones, a class.

>.|.|TRBJ1-1|TRBV10-3
CAISEKGGNTEAFF
TGTGCCATCAGTGAGAAAGGGGGAAATACTGAAGCTTTCTTT
>.|TRBD1|TRBJ2-7|TRBV2
CASRRDSSYEQYF
TGTGCCAGCAGGAGGGACAGCTCCTACGAGCAGTACTTC
>.|.|TRBJ2-7|TRBV4-2
CASSQPGKYPGVGQYF
TGTGCCAGCAGCCAACCAGGGAAATATCCGGGGGTGGGGCAGTACTTC
>.|TRBD1|TRBJ1-3|TRBV4-2
CASSSGQGAGNTIYF
TGTGCCAGCAGCTCAGGACAGGGGGCTGGAAACACCATATATTTT
>.|.|TRBJ1-1|TRBV30
CAWSTGLNTEAFF
TGTGCCTGGAGTACAGGGCTGAACACTGAAGCTTTCTTT
>.|.|TRBJ1-6|TRBV11-3
CASSLGGQSSYNSPLHF
TGTGCCAGCAGCTTAGGGGGTCAGAGCTCCTATAATTCACCCCTCCACTTT
>.|.|TRBJ1-1|TRBV5-5
CASSPIMTNTEAFF
TGTGCCAGCAGCCCGATAATGACGAACACTGAAGCTTTCTTT
>.|.|TRBJ2-2|TRBV2
CASREEGKTGELFF
TGTGCCAGCAGAGAGGAGGGCAAGACCGGGGAGCTGTTTTTT
>.|.|TRBJ1-3|TRBV7-9
CASSHETSGNTIYF
TGTGCCAGCAGCCACGAGACGTCTGGAAACACCATATATTTT
>.|.|TRBJ1-6|TRBV4-2
CASSQDPGRIDSPLHF
TGTGCCAGCAGCCAAGATCCGGGACGGATTGATTCACCCCTCCACTTT
>.|TRBD1|TRBJ2-5|TRBV9
CASSTRTGMGETQYF
TGTGCCAGCAGCACTAGGACAGGGATGGGGGAGACCCAGTACTTC
>.|.|TRBJ1-1|TRBV21-1
CASRGPGRRLEAFF
TGTGCCAGCAGGGGACCGGGACGGAGACTTGAAGCTTTCTTT
>.|.|TRBJ2-2|TRBV2
CASNVGLLGELFF
TGTGCCAGCAATGTTGGACTGCTCGGGGAGCTGTTTTTT
>.|TRBD1|TRBJ2-3|TRBV28
CASSGQGVDTQYF
TGTGCCAGCAGCGGACAGGGGGTAGATACGCAGTATTTT
>.|.|TRBJ1-1|TRBV6-5
CASSSGRTRAFF
TGTGCCAGCAGTTCGGGGCGTACTAGGGCTTTCTTT
>medium-sized|.|TRBJ1-3|TRBV5-1
CASSFGGGTGGNTIYF
TGCGCCAGCAGCTTCGGCGGGGGTACGGGTGGAAACACCATATATTTT